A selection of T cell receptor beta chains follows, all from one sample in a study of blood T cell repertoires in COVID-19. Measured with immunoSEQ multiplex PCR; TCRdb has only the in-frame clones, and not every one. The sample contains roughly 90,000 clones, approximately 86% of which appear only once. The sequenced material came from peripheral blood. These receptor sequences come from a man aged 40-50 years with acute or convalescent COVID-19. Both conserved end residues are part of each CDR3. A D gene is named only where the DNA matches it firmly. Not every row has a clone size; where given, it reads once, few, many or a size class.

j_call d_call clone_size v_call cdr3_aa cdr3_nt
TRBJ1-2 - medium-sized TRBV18 CASSEQAGYGYTF TGTGCCAGCTCCGAACAAGCAGGCTATGGCTACACCTTC
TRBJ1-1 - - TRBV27 CASSTRDGNTEAFF TGTGCCAGCAGTACGCGGGACGGGAACACTGAAGCTTTCTTT
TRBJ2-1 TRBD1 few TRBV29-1 CSDAEGQGSFGEQFF TGCAGCGACGCCGAGGGACAGGGCTCTTTTGGTGAGCAGTTCTTC
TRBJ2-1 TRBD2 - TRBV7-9 CASSPPGLAGGSSYNEQFF TGTGCCAGCAGCCCGCCGGGACTAGCGGGAGGTAGCTCCTACAATGAGCAGTTCTTC
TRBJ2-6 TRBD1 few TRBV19 CASTKGQGGPWESGANVLTF TGTGCCAGTACCAAGGGACAGGGAGGTCCGTGGGAGTCTGGGGCCAACGTCCTGACTTTC
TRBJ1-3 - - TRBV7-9 CASSLGWARNTIYF TGTGCCAGCAGCTTAGGGTGGGCGCGAAACACCATATATTTT
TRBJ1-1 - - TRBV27 CASSPYSLRNTEAFF TGTGCCAGCAGCCCCTATTCCTTGAGGAACACTGAAGCTTTCTTT
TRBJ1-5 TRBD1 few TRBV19 CASSSRQGQGNQPQHF TGTGCCAGTAGTTCTAGACAGGGCCAGGGCAATCAGCCCCAGCATTTT
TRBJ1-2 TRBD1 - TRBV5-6 CASSLIQGDYGYTF TGTGCCAGCAGCTTGATCCAGGGGGACTATGGCTACACCTTC
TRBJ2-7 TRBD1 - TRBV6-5 CASSRSDRVSGEQYF TGTGCCAGCAGTCGCTCCGACAGGGTATCCGGCGAGCAGTACTTC
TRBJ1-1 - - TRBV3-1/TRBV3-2 CASSRGQAGEGFF TGTGCCAGCAGCCGGGGGCAAGCGGGAGAGGGTTTCTTT
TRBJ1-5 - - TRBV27 CASSSAVAGGNQPQHF TGTGCCAGCAGTTCCGCGGTCGCGGGGGGCAATCAGCCCCAGCATTTT
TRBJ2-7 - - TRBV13 CASSFFQSYEQYF TGTGCCAGCAGCTTTTTCCAGTCCTACGAGCAGTACTTC
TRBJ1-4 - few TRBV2 CASSVAETTNEKLFF TGTGCCAGCAGTGTGGCGGAAACAACTAATGAAAAACTGTTTTTT
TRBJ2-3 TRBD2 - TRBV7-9 CASRPKLAGLSTDTQYF TGTGCCAGCAGACCCAAACTAGCGGGGTTATCCACAGATACGCAGTATTTT
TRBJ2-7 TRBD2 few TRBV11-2 CASSSAGTKTSYEQYF TGTGCCAGCAGCTCAGCCGGGACTAAAACCTCCTACGAGCAGTACTTC
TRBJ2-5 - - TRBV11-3 CASSLKSGETQYF TGTGCCAGCAGCTTAAAGAGTGGTGAGACCCAGTACTTC
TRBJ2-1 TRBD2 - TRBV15 CATSRVRGASSYNEQFF TGTGCCACCAGCAGAGTGCGGGGGGCGAGCTCCTACAATGAGCAGTTCTTC
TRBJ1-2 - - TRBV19 CASSISIGVTGYTF TGTGCCAGTAGTATAAGTATAGGGGTTACTGGCTACACCTTC
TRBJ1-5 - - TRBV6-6 CASSSTGGRYQPQHF TGTGCCAGCAGTTCAACAGGTGGTAGGTATCAGCCCCAGCATTTT
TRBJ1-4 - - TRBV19 CASSIRGANEKLFF TGTGCCAGTAGTATCCGGGGAGCTAATGAAAAACTGTTTTTT